This T cell receptor (beta chain) was sequenced in a study of PD-1 blockade in classical Hodgkin lymphoma. Background on the study: Patients got intravenous nivolumab 3 mg/kg every 2 weeks.

Of note for this clone: Its antigen is unidentified.

Libraries were prepared by immunoSEQ multiplex PCR; TCRdb keeps only in-frame clonotypes and omits some of them. The sample has about 94,000 clones, approximately 89% seen once. CDR1 and CDR2 (germline): MNHEY, SMNVEV (reference sequence). There are 15 residues in the CDR3. The V segment lost 1 base and the J segment 8 bases; nucleotides outside the gene matches: 8. Every patient had relapsed following autologous stem cell transplantation, and cohorts differed in brentuximab vedotin exposure. Best responses included complete response and partial response; otherwise, the best response was progressive disease. General study findings and limits: The study reported lower baseline TCR diversity in newly diagnosed patients than in healthy donors. What caused the repertoire differences, perhaps disease activity or prior therapy, remains undefined.

This receptor was obtained from a human donor with classical Hodgkin lymphoma. Here the sequenced sample was peripheral blood mononuclear cells (PBMCs), taken before the second cycle of nivolumab. This chain connects TRBV27 to TRBJ2-1, with 7 bases that match TRBD2. The CDR3 region has the DNA TGTGCCAGCAGTTTATGGCGGGAGCAGGTATATGAGCAGTTCTTC. Translation gives CASSLWREQVYEQFF.